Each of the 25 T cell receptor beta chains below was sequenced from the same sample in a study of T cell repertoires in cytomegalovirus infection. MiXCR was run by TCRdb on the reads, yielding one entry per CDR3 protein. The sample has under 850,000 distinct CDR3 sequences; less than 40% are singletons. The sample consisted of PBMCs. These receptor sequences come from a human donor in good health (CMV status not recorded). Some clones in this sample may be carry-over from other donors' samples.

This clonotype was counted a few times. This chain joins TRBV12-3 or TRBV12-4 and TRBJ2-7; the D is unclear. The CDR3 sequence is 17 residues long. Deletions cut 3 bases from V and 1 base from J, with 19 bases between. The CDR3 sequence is CASSLESGTPFSYEQYF. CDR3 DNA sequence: TGTGCCAGCAGTTTGGAGTCGGGCACCCCATTTTCCTACGAGCAGTACTTC.

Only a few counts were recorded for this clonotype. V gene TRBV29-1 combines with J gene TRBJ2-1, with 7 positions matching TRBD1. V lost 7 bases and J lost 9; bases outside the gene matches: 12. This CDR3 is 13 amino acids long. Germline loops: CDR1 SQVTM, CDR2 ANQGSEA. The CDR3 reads CSASGVEGAEQFF. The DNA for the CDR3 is TGCAGCGCCTCAGGGGTAGAGGGGGCTGAGCAGTTCTTC.

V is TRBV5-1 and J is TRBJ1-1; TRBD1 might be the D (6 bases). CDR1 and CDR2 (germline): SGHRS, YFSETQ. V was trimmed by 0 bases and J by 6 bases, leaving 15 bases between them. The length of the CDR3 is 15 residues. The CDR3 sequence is CASSLAGVGMAEAFF. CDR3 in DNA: TGCGCCAGCAGCTTGGCAGGGGTGGGTATGGCTGAAGCTTTCTTT.

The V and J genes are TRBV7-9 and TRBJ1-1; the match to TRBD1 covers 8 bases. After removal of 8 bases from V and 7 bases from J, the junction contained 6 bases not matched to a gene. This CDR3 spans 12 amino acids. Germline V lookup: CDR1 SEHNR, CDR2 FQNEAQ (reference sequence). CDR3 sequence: CASRTGGCEAFF. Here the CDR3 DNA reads TGTGCCAGCCGTACAGGGGGATGTGAAGCTTTCTTT.

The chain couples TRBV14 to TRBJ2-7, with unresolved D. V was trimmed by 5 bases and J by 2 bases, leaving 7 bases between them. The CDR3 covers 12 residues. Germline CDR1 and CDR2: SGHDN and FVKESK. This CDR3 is CASSDTAYEQYF. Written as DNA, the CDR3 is TGTGCCAGCAGCGACACAGCCTACGAGCAGTACTTC.

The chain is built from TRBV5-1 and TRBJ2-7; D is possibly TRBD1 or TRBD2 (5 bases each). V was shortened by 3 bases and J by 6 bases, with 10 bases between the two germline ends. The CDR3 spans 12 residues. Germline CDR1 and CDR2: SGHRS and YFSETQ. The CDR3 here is CASSSGSSEQYF. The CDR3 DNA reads TGCGCCAGCAGCTCAGGGAGTAGCGAGCAGTACTTC.

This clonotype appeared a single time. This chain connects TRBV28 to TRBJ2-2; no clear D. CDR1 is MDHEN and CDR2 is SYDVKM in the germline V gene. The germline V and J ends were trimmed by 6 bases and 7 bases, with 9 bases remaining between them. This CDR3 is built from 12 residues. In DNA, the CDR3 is TGTGCCAGCAGGCCCAACCGCGGGGAGCTGTTTTTT. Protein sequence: CASRPNRGELFF.

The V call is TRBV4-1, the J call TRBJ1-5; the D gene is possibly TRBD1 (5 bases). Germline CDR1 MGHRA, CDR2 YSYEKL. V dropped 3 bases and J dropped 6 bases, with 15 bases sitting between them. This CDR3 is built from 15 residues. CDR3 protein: CASSHPGGLGQPQHF. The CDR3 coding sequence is TGCGCCAGCAGCCACCCGGGGGGTTTAGGTCAGCCCCAGCATTTT.

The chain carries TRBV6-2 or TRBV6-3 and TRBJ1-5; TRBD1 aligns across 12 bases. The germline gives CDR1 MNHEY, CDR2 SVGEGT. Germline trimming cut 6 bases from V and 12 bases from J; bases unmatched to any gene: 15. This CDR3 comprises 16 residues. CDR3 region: CASRDRDRGLSISQHF. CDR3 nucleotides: TGTGCCAGCAGGGACCGGGACAGGGGGCTCTCTATCAGCCAGCATTTT.

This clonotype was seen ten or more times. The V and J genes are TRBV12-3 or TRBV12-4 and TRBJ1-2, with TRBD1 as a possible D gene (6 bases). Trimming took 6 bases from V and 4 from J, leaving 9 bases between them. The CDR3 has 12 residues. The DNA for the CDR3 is TGTGCCAGCAGGCAGGGGATCTATGGCTACACCTTC. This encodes CASRQGIYGYTF.

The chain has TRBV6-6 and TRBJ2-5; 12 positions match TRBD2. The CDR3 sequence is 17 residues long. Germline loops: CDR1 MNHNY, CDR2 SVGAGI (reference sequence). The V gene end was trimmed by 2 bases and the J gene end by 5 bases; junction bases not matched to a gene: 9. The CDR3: CASSYGGLAGGGETQYF. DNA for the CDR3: TGTGCCAGCAGTTACGGCGGGCTAGCGGGGGGGGGGGAGACCCAGTACTTC.

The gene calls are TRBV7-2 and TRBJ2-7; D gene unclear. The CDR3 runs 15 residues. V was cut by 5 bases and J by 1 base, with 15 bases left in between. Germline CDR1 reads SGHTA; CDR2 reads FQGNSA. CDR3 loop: CASSPQGFLSYEQYF. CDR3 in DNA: TGTGCCAGCAGCCCACAAGGGTTCCTATCCTACGAGCAGTACTTC.

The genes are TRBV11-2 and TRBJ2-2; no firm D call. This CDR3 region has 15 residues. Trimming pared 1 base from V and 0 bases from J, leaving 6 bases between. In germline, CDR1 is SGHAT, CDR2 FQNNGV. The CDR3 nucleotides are TGTGCCAGCAGCTTAGGTATCACGAACACCGGGGAGCTGTTTTTT. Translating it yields CASSLGITNTGELFF.

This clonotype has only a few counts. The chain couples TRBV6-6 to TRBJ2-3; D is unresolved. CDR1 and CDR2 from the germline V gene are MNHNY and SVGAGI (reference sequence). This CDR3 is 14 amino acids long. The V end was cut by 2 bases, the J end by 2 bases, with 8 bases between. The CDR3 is CASSYGSYTDTQYF. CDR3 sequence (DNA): TGTGCCAGCAGTTACGGCAGCTACACAGATACGCAGTATTTT.

CDR3 nucleotide sequence: TGTGCCAGCAGTGAAGTCCCAACAGGAGCCTACGAGCAGTACTTC. It yields the protein CASSEVPTGAYEQYF. The chain carries TRBV6-1 and TRBJ2-7, with D possibly being TRBD1 (5 bases). The V end was cut by 1 base, the J end by 2 bases, with 12 bases between. The CDR3 runs 15 residues. Germline CDR1 and CDR2: MNHNS and SASEGT.

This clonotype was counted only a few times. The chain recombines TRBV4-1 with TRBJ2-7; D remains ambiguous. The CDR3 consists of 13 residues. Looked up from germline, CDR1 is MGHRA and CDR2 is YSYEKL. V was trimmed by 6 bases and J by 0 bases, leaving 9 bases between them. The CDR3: CASRTEGSYEQYF. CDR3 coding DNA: TGCGCCAGCAGGACCGAAGGCTCCTACGAGCAGTACTTC.

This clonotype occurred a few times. The CDR3 DNA is TGCAGCGTTGTCTCCTCGGGGATTGACGGTTACGAGCAGTACTTC. This translates into CSVVSSGIDGYEQYF. The J gene is TRBJ2-7, the V gene TRBV29-1, with a weak D call TRBD2 (5 bases). The CDR3 extends over 15 amino acids. Deletions cut 4 bases from V and 4 bases from J, with 20 bases between. Germline V gene sequence: CDR1 SQVTM, CDR2 ANQGSEA.

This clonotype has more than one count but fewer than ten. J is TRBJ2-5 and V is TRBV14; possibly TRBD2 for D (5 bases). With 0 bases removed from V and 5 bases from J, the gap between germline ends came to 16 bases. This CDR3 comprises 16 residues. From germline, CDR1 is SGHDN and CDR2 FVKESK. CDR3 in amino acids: CASSQDPIPSRETQYF. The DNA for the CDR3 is TGTGCCAGCAGCCAAGACCCCATTCCTAGCAGGGAGACCCAGTACTTC.

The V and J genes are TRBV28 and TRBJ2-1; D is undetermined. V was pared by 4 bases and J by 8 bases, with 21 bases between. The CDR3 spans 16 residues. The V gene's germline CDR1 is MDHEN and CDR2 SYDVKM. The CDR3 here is CASSSIDEESMDEQFF. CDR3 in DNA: TGTGCCAGCAGTTCCATCGACGAGGAGTCCATGGATGAGCAGTTCTTC. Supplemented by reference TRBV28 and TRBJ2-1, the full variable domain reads DVKVTQSSRYLVKRTGEKVFLECVQDMDHENMFWYRQDPGLGLRLIYFSYDVKMKEKGDIPEGYSVSREKKERFSLILESASTNQTSMYLCASSSIDEESMDEQFFGPGTRLTVL.

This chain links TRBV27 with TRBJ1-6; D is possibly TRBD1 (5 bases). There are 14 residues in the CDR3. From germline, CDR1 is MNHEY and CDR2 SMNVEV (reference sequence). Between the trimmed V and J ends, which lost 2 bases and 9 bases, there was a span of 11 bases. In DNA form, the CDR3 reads TGTGCCAGCAGTTTAATTGGAGGGACTTCACCCCTCCACTTT. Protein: CASSLIGGTSPLHF.

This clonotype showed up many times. CDR3 sequence: CASSLPDLGGVSNEQFF. Here the CDR3 DNA reads TGTGCCAGCAGCCTCCCGGATTTGGGAGGAGTAAGCAATGAGCAGTTCTTC. The gene calls are TRBV7-6 and TRBJ2-1, with a tentative D call TRBD2 (6 bases). V lost 5 bases to trimming and J lost 6 bases, with 23 bases between them. This CDR3 has 17 amino acids. Germline V gives CDR1 SGHVS, CDR2 FNYEAQ.

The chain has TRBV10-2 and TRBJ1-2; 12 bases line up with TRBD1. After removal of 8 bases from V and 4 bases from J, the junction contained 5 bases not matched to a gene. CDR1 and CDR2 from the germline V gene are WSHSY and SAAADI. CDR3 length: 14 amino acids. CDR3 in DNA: TGCGCCAGCGGGGACAGGGGGCGAACCTATGGCTACACCTTC. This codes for CASGDRGRTYGYTF.

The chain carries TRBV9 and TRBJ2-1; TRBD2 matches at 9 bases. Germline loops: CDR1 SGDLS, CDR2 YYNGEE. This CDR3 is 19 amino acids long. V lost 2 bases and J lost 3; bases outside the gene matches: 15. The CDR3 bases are TGTGCCAGCAGCGTGGATGAAGAAAGGACTAGCGCACTCTACAATGAGCAGTTCTTC. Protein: CASSVDEERTSALYNEQFF.

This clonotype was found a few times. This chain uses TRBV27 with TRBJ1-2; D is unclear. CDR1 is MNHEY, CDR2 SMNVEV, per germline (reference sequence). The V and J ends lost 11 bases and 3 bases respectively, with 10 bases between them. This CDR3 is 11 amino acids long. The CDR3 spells CAVRSYYGYTF. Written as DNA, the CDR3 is TGTGCCGTCAGGAGTTACTATGGCTACACCTTC.

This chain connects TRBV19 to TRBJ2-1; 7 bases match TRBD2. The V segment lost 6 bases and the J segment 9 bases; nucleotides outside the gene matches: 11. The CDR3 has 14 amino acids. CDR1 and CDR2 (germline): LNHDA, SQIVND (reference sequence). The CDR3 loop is CASSVAGGPREQFF. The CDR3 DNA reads TGTGCCAGTAGCGTAGCGGGTGGCCCCCGTGAGCAGTTCTTC.